This is a list of T cell receptor beta chains from one sample in a study of T cell repertoires in cytomegalovirus infection. No antigens are known for them. Each CDR3 protein gets one entry after TCRdb re-called the reads with MiXCR. The table records some 71,000 distinct CDR3 sequences, around 30% of them present only once. The sequencing used CD8+ T cells from cultured PBMCs, collected from culture after CMV antigen stimulation. These receptors were obtained from a human donor in good health (CMV status not recorded). Some clones in this sample may be carry-over from other donors' samples. Each CDR3 is given with its conserved first and last residue. The order of the fields is clone size, V gene, D gene, J gene, CDR3 DNA, CDR3 protein. D genes are given only for firm matches. Some rows mark clone size as missing; the rest say once, few, many or name a class of expanded clone.

clone_size: NA
v_call: TRBV5-4
d_call: TRBD2
j_call: TRBJ2-5
cdr3_nt: TGTGCCAGCAGCTCTAGCGGGGGGACCTTAGAGACCCAGTACTTC
cdr3_aa: CASSSSGGTLETQYF

clone_size: few
v_call: TRBV4-2
d_call: TRBD2
j_call: TRBJ2-3
cdr3_nt: TGTGCCAGCAGCCAGAGACTAGCGGCTAGCACAGATACGCAGTATTTT
cdr3_aa: CASSQRLAASTDTQYF

clone_size: few
v_call: TRBV5-4
d_call: NA
j_call: TRBJ1-1
cdr3_nt: TGTGCCAGCAGCTTTTGGGGCGCCTCCAGCACTGAAGCTTTCTTT
cdr3_aa: CASSFWGASSTEAFF

clone_size: many
v_call: TRBV12-3/TRBV12-4
d_call: NA
j_call: TRBJ1-5
cdr3_nt: TGTGCCAGCAGTTTAGTCGGCTTCAAGAGGGATAGCAATCAGCCCCAGCATTTT
cdr3_aa: CASSLVGFKRDSNQPQHF

clone_size: NA
v_call: TRBV6-2/TRBV6-3
d_call: NA
j_call: TRBJ1-2
cdr3_nt: TGTGCCACCAACCCAGGGCAAGGCTACACCTTC
cdr3_aa: CATNPGQGYTF

clone_size: many
v_call: TRBV7-2
d_call: TRBD1
j_call: TRBJ2-1
cdr3_nt: TGTGCCAGCAGCTTGGCTCAGGGGGCGTACAATGAGCAGTTCTTC
cdr3_aa: CASSLAQGAYNEQFF

clone_size: NA
v_call: TRBV7-9
d_call: NA
j_call: TRBJ1-2
cdr3_nt: TGTGCCAGCAGCTTAGAAGCGAGCAAGGGTGGCTACACCTTC
cdr3_aa: CASSLEASKGGYTF

clone_size: NA
v_call: TRBV23-1
d_call: TRBD1
j_call: TRBJ2-5
cdr3_nt: TGCGCCAGCAGGGGGACAGCATACCAAGAGACCCAGTACTTC
cdr3_aa: CASRGTAYQETQYF

clone_size: NA
v_call: TRBV7-2
d_call: NA
j_call: TRBJ1-1
cdr3_nt: TGTGCCAGCAGCTTATTGGCTTGGACAGTGTATAACACTGAAGCTTTCTTT
cdr3_aa: CASSLLAWTVYNTEAFF

clone_size: NA
v_call: TRBV12-3/TRBV12-4
d_call: NA
j_call: TRBJ1-2
cdr3_nt: TGTGCCAGCAGCTCCACAGGGACCCGTACTGGCTACACCTTC
cdr3_aa: CASSSTGTRTGYTF

clone_size: few
v_call: TRBV5-6
d_call: TRBD2
j_call: TRBJ2-1
cdr3_nt: TGTGCCAGCAGCTTGGTAGCGACTAGCGGGAGCAATGAGCAGTTCTTC
cdr3_aa: CASSLVATSGSNEQFF

clone_size: few
v_call: TRBV4-3
d_call: NA
j_call: TRBJ1-1
cdr3_nt: TGCGCCAGCAGTCCCGCCTACACCGGTGGTTTCACTGAAGCTTTCTTT
cdr3_aa: CASSPAYTGGFTEAFF

clone_size: once
v_call: TRBV6-6
d_call: NA
j_call: TRBJ2-1
cdr3_nt: TGTGTCAGCAGTACGTCCGGGAACCCTGTAGGCAATGAGCAGTTCTTC
cdr3_aa: CVSSTSGNPVGNEQFF

clone_size: NA
v_call: TRBV5-4
d_call: TRBD2
j_call: TRBJ2-1
cdr3_nt: TGTGCGAGCGAGGCTAGCGGGTTCCCCAATGAGCAGTTCTTC
cdr3_aa: CASEASGFPNEQFF

clone_size: NA
v_call: TRBV20-1
d_call: NA
j_call: TRBJ2-1
cdr3_nt: TGCAGTGCTATATCAAGCCTGGGACACGATGAGCAGTTCTTC
cdr3_aa: CSAISSLGHDEQFF

clone_size: many
v_call: TRBV6-2/TRBV6-3
d_call: NA
j_call: TRBJ1-1
cdr3_nt: TGTGCCAGCGGGCACGAGACCTACACTGAAGCTTTCTTT
cdr3_aa: CASGHETYTEAFF

clone_size: few
v_call: TRBV9
d_call: TRBD1
j_call: TRBJ2-5
cdr3_nt: TGTGCCAGCAGCGTAGTCCCAGGGGGTGGCCAAGAGACCCAGTACTTC
cdr3_aa: CASSVVPGGGQETQYF

clone_size: NA
v_call: TRBV6-6
d_call: NA
j_call: TRBJ2-5
cdr3_nt: TGTGCCAGCAGTTACAAGGACAGAGAGACCCAGTACTTC
cdr3_aa: CASSYKDRETQYF

clone_size: NA
v_call: TRBV6-2/TRBV6-3
d_call: TRBD2
j_call: TRBJ2-3
cdr3_nt: TGTGCCAGCAGCCGCGGGACTAGCGGGGGCACAGATACGCAGTATTTT
cdr3_aa: CASSRGTSGGTDTQYF

clone_size: many
v_call: TRBV7-9
d_call: TRBD2
j_call: TRBJ2-3
cdr3_nt: TGTGCCAGCAGCCCCTACTGGGGCGGGGGGATGGAAGATACGCAGTATTTT
cdr3_aa: CASSPYWGGGMEDTQYF

clone_size: few
v_call: TRBV14
d_call: NA
j_call: TRBJ2-3
cdr3_nt: TGTGCCAGCAGCCACCTACACTGGCCCACCACAGATACGCAGTATTTT
cdr3_aa: CASSHLHWPTTDTQYF

clone_size: few
v_call: TRBV9
d_call: NA
j_call: TRBJ1-5
cdr3_nt: TGTGCCAGCAGCGCGGGGGGGGATAGCCGCAATCAGCCCCAGCATTTT
cdr3_aa: CASSAGGDSRNQPQHF

clone_size: NA
v_call: TRBV27
d_call: TRBD2
j_call: TRBJ2-1
cdr3_nt: TGTGCCAGCAGTTTATATCGCGGGAGTTCCTACAATGAGCAGTTCTTC
cdr3_aa: CASSLYRGSSYNEQFF

clone_size: many
v_call: TRBV7-2
d_call: TRBD1
j_call: TRBJ2-5
cdr3_nt: TGTGCCAGCAGCTTGGACAGGGACTGGGAGACCCAGTACTTC
cdr3_aa: CASSLDRDWETQYF

clone_size: NA
v_call: TRBV19
d_call: NA
j_call: TRBJ1-1
cdr3_nt: TGTGCCAGTAGAGGGACACTTAACACTGAAGCTTTCTTT
cdr3_aa: CASRGTLNTEAFF

clone_size: few
v_call: TRBV4-3
d_call: TRBD2
j_call: TRBJ2-5
cdr3_nt: TGCGCCAGCAGCCAAGTTGGTAGCGGGAGTGGGGAGACCCAGTACTTC
cdr3_aa: CASSQVGSGSGETQYF

clone_size: few
v_call: TRBV28
d_call: TRBD1
j_call: TRBJ1-5
cdr3_nt: TGTGCCAGCAGTTTATGGAGTGGGATAGGGGGCGGCAATCAGCCCCAGCATTTT
cdr3_aa: CASSLWSGIGGGNQPQHF

clone_size: many
v_call: TRBV7-9
d_call: NA
j_call: TRBJ2-7
cdr3_nt: TGTGCCAGCAGCTTAGGGGAGGGGCAGGGGAGCTACGAGCAGTACTTC
cdr3_aa: CASSLGEGQGSYEQYF

clone_size: NA
v_call: TRBV7-2
d_call: NA
j_call: TRBJ1-3
cdr3_nt: TGTGCCAGCAACCCCTTCCAGAGCTCTGGAAACACCATATATTTT
cdr3_aa: CASNPFQSSGNTIYF

clone_size: few
v_call: TRBV7-8
d_call: TRBD1
j_call: TRBJ2-6
cdr3_nt: TGTGCCAGCAGACAACCGGGACAGAGCTCTGGGGCCAACGTCCTGACTTTC
cdr3_aa: CASRQPGQSSGANVLTF

clone_size: few
v_call: TRBV5-6
d_call: NA
j_call: TRBJ2-7
cdr3_nt: TGTGCCAGCAGCTTGGCCGATCGCGAGCAGTACTTC
cdr3_aa: CASSLADREQYF

clone_size: NA
v_call: TRBV20-1
d_call: TRBD1
j_call: TRBJ1-5
cdr3_nt: TGCAGTGCTAGAGAACAGGGGACCAACAATCAGCCCCAGCATTTT
cdr3_aa: CSAREQGTNNQPQHF

clone_size: few
v_call: TRBV4-1
d_call: NA
j_call: TRBJ1-2
cdr3_nt: TGCGCCAGCAGCCAAGACAGGGGTTTCAACTATGGCTACACCTTC
cdr3_aa: CASSQDRGFNYGYTF

clone_size: NA
v_call: TRBV4-3
d_call: NA
j_call: TRBJ1-1
cdr3_nt: TGCGCCAGCAGCCAAGGGCGCGGACGGAACACTGAAGCTTTCTTT
cdr3_aa: CASSQGRGRNTEAFF

clone_size: NA
v_call: TRBV30
d_call: NA
j_call: TRBJ2-7
cdr3_nt: TGTGCCTGGAGTCCCAGCTCCGTTAACTACGAGCAGTACTTC
cdr3_aa: CAWSPSSVNYEQYF

clone_size: NA
v_call: TRBV9
d_call: TRBD2
j_call: TRBJ2-3
cdr3_nt: TGTGCCAGCAGCCACTCACAGCGGGAGGGCCGAGATACGCAGTATTTT
cdr3_aa: CASSHSQREGRDTQYF

clone_size: NA
v_call: TRBV28
d_call: NA
j_call: TRBJ2-2
cdr3_nt: TGTGCCAGCAGTGAAACAGGGACCGGGGAGCTGTTTTTT
cdr3_aa: CASSETGTGELFF

clone_size: NA
v_call: TRBV12-3/TRBV12-4
d_call: NA
j_call: TRBJ2-7
cdr3_nt: TGTGCCAGCAGTTTACCCTGGGAGAACGAGCAGTACTTC
cdr3_aa: CASSLPWENEQYF

clone_size: NA
v_call: TRBV6-5
d_call: TRBD2
j_call: TRBJ2-3
cdr3_nt: TGTGCCAGCAGTTACATAGCGGGAGGTTTCACAGATACGCAGTATTTT
cdr3_aa: CASSYIAGGFTDTQYF

clone_size: NA
v_call: TRBV19
d_call: TRBD2
j_call: TRBJ2-2
cdr3_nt: TGTGCCAGTACCCTCACTGGGCTAGCGGGGACCGACGGGGAGCTGTTTTTT
cdr3_aa: CASTLTGLAGTDGELFF

clone_size: many
v_call: TRBV19
d_call: NA
j_call: TRBJ1-1
cdr3_nt: TGTGCCAGTACCTGGTCTAGGAACACTGAAGCTTTCTTT
cdr3_aa: CASTWSRNTEAFF

clone_size: many
v_call: TRBV4-1
d_call: TRBD1
j_call: TRBJ1-2
cdr3_nt: TGCGCCAGCAGCCAAGAGTGGAGGGGGCGTAGCTATGGCTACACCTTC
cdr3_aa: CASSQEWRGRSYGYTF

clone_size: many
v_call: TRBV11-2
d_call: TRBD1
j_call: TRBJ2-7
cdr3_nt: TGTGCCAGCAGCTCCCCGGTTGAGGGGGCGAGAGACGAGCAGTACTTC
cdr3_aa: CASSSPVEGARDEQYF

clone_size: few
v_call: TRBV6-4
d_call: TRBD2
j_call: TRBJ2-7
cdr3_nt: TGTGCCAGCAGTGACTCGTCGGCGATACGATGGACTAGCGGGAGGACCGAGCAGTACTTC
cdr3_aa: CASSDSSAIRWTSGRTEQYF

clone_size: NA
v_call: TRBV7-8
d_call: NA
j_call: TRBJ2-7
cdr3_nt: TGTGCCAGCAGCCCTAGGAGCACCGAGCAGTACTTC
cdr3_aa: CASSPRSTEQYF